These T cell receptor beta chains were read from a single sample in a study of blood T cell repertoires in COVID-19. The protocol was immunoSEQ multiplex PCR, while the TCRdb copy is restricted to in-frame clones and leaves out a portion. The table includes 200,000 to 300,000 clones, roughly 76% detected once. The sample was peripheral blood. The receptors shown here come from a woman aged 80 or over with COVID-19, enrolled during active disease. Each CDR3 is given with its conserved first and last residue. For some rows the clone size is stated as once, few or many, or as a class when expanded; others skip it.

CDR3aa: CASSPQGSSGYTF
abundance: .
j_gene: TRBJ1-2
v_gene: TRBV7-9

CDR3aa: CASSPRVTDTQYF
abundance: once
j_gene: TRBJ2-3
v_gene: TRBV9

CDR3aa: CAWSGGSSYNSPLHF
abundance: .
j_gene: TRBJ1-6
v_gene: TRBV30

CDR3aa: CASSYAGGDRQPQHF
abundance: once
j_gene: TRBJ1-5
v_gene: TRBV6-6

CDR3aa: CASSAGQRRDQPQHF
abundance: .
j_gene: TRBJ1-5
v_gene: TRBV28

CDR3aa: CASSGADRREQFF
abundance: .
j_gene: TRBJ2-1
v_gene: TRBV2

CDR3aa: CASSSKLRGLGYTF
abundance: many
j_gene: TRBJ1-2
v_gene: TRBV11-2

CDR3aa: CASSTGSRTLPTDTQYF
abundance: few
j_gene: TRBJ2-3
v_gene: TRBV5-1

CDR3aa: CASSLAPAREETQYF
abundance: once
j_gene: TRBJ2-5
v_gene: TRBV7-2

CDR3aa: CASSVVGAETQYF
abundance: .
j_gene: TRBJ2-5
v_gene: TRBV18

CDR3aa: CASSIQGNSGTGDGYTF
abundance: .
j_gene: TRBJ1-2
v_gene: TRBV19

CDR3aa: CASSQDRAGVYGYTF
abundance: once
j_gene: TRBJ1-2
v_gene: TRBV3-1/TRBV3-2

CDR3aa: CAWSQIPEGAQGYTF
abundance: .
j_gene: TRBJ1-2
v_gene: TRBV30

CDR3aa: CASSPGQLSNQPQHF
abundance: few
j_gene: TRBJ1-5
v_gene: TRBV6-5

CDR3aa: CASSQGLGTGDETQYF
abundance: .
j_gene: TRBJ2-5
v_gene: TRBV3-1/TRBV3-2

CDR3aa: CASSPGTGAGANVLTF
abundance: few
j_gene: TRBJ2-6
v_gene: TRBV18

CDR3aa: CASSQVWAATYEQYF
abundance: .
j_gene: TRBJ2-7
v_gene: TRBV3-1/TRBV3-2

CDR3aa: CASREGLKEKLFF
abundance: .
j_gene: TRBJ1-4
v_gene: TRBV3-1/TRBV3-2

CDR3aa: CASSLERERGSPLHF
abundance: .
j_gene: TRBJ1-6
v_gene: TRBV11-1

CDR3aa: CASSPPRDRWEQYF
abundance: .
j_gene: TRBJ2-7
v_gene: TRBV18

CDR3aa: CASSFGRVGTDTQYF
abundance: .
j_gene: TRBJ2-3
v_gene: TRBV28

CDR3aa: CASSLGGRGANTGELFF
abundance: .
j_gene: TRBJ2-2
v_gene: TRBV5-6

CDR3aa: CASTAQGAGDTQYF
abundance: .
j_gene: TRBJ2-3
v_gene: TRBV9

CDR3aa: CASSQELAGGRDTQYF
abundance: .
j_gene: TRBJ2-3
v_gene: TRBV5-1

CDR3aa: CASSLQGTINYGYTF
abundance: .
j_gene: TRBJ1-2
v_gene: TRBV7-2

CDR3aa: CASSGLGQGNGYTF
abundance: .
j_gene: TRBJ1-2
v_gene: TRBV5-4

CDR3aa: CASSRTGGTNYGYTF
abundance: .
j_gene: TRBJ1-2
v_gene: TRBV4-2

CDR3aa: CASSYPYNEQYF
abundance: .
j_gene: TRBJ2-7
v_gene: TRBV6-2/TRBV6-3

CDR3aa: CASSPGTGGGQPQHF
abundance: .
j_gene: TRBJ1-5
v_gene: TRBV18

CDR3aa: CASSPGQGGLGAEAFF
abundance: .
j_gene: TRBJ1-1
v_gene: TRBV18

CDR3aa: CASSPPDRGWNTEAFF
abundance: few
j_gene: TRBJ1-1
v_gene: TRBV3-1/TRBV3-2